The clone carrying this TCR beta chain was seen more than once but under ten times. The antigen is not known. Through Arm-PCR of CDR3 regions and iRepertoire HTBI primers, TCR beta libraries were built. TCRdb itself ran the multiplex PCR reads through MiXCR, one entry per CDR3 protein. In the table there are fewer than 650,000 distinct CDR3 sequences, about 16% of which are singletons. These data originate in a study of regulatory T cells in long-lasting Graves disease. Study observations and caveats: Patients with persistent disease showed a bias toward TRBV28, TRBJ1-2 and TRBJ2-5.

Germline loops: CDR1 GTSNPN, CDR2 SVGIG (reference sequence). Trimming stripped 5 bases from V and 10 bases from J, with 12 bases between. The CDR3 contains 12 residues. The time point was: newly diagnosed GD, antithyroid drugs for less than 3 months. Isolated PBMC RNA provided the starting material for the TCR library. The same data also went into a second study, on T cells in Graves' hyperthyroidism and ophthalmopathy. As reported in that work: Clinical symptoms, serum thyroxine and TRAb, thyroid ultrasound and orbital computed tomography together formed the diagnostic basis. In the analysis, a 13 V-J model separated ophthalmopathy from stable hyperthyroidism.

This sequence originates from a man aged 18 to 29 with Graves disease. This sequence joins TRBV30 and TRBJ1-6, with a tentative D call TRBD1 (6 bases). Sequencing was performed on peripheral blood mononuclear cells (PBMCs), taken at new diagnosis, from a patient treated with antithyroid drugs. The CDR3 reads CAWGGRLSPLHF. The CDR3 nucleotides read TGTGCCTGGGGGGGCAGGTTATCACCCCTCCACTTT.